This section outlines one T cell receptor (beta chain) sequence together with its context. The specificity of this receptor is unknown. Per-nucleotide qualities are absent, and no much larger clonotype sits a single base away. For this chain, trimming is 0 bases at the V end and 2 bases at the J end, and the number of junction bases without a gene match is 6. From the cysteine up to the phenylalanine, the CDR3 has a length of 17 residues. Left in the record is the CDR3 DNA by itself, 51 bases read in frame from the first base. CDR1 and CDR2 were assigned from the germline V gene as SGDLS and YYNGEE. The record originates from a study of blood T cell repertoires in COVID-19 (dated by TCRdb to the early 2020s). Regarding the complete study: Collaborator samples came from the United States, Italy and Spain and covered acute and convalescent phases of COVID-19. The prospective study material was composed of cDNA or gDNA derived from T cells, B-cell-depleted T cells, or PBMCs. Deeply sampled blood TCRbeta repertoires from subjects exposed to, actively infected with, or recovered from COVID-19 were included in the dataset. The repertoires were released in a freely available public database meant as a resource for research on the immune response to SARS-CoV-2. Samples were obtained from the ongoing ImmuneRACE study (first 160 participants) and from 1,254 subjects provided by 6 global collaborators. A de-identified subject ID, COVID-19 status, age in years and sex were almost always included in the sample metadata. HLA class I and class II types, where available, came from metadata supplied by the sample provider rather than from assay-based typing.

Overall study outcomes, separate from this receptor: The amount of clinical and demographic metadata varied by source and participant and was provided uncurated.

TCRbeta CDR3 regions were amplified from genomic DNA using the immunoSEQ Assay, a bias-controlled multiplex PCR. Regarding the original processing steps: Within the assay, amplification of reference gene primers was used to estimate how many nucleated cells each sample contained. To quantify the absolute abundance of each unique TCRbeta CDR3 rearrangement, sequence reads were collapsed and filtered. Productive Simpson clonality was computed per sample as the square root of Simpson's diversity index over productive rearrangements. This is the immuneACCESS table as TCRdb keeps it, with only in-frame sequences that have V and J called. A part of the clones is gone; compared with another copy, unresolved V genes explain less than half, and the rest is unexplained. V, J and clone size derive from that table, while D and trimming were established from the DNA sequence. The sample yields some 110,000 clones; 80% were counted once. The top ten hold 16% of the sample.

The collaborating institutions used their own protocols to collect whole blood in K2EDTA tubes. Collaborator samples were shipped for TCRbeta analysis as frozen whole blood, isolated PBMCs, or DNA extracted from either sample type. The rearranged segments are TRBV9 and TRBJ2-5; 11 central bases correspond to TRBD2. Material: peripheral blood. This sequence was found in a man aged 60-69 years with active or convalescent COVID-19. The encoded CDR3 is CASSVASLAGGQETQYF. DNA sequence: TGTGCCAGCAGCGTAGCCAGTCTAGCGGGAGGTCAAGAGACCCAGTACTTC.